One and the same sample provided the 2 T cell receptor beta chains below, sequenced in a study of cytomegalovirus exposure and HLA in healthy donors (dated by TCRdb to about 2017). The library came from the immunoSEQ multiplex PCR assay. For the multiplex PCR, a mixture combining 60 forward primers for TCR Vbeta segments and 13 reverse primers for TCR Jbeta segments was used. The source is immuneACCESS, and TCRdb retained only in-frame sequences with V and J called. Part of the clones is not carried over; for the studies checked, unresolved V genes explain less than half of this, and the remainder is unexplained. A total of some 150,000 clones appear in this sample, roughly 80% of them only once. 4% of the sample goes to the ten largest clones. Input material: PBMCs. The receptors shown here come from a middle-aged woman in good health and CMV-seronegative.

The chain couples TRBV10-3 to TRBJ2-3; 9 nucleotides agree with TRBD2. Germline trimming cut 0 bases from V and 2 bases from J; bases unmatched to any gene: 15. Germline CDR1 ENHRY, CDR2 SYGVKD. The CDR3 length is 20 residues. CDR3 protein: CAISESIGAGGPRNTDTQYF. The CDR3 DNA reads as TGTGCCATCAGTGAGTCGATAGGGGCGGGAGGGCCCAGGAACACAGATACGCAGTATTTT.

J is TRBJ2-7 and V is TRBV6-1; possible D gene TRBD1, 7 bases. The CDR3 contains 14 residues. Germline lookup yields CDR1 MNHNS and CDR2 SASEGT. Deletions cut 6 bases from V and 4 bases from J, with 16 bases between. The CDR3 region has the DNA TGTGCCAGCAGGGAGACAGGGAGGACGTACGAGCAGTACTTC. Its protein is CASRETGRTYEQYF.